This T cell receptor (beta chain) comes out of a study of shared clonotypes between healthy human individuals. Assay used: immunoSEQ multiplex PCR; TCRdb lists only in-frame clones, some missing. Of 2 million to 2.5 million clones in the sample, 93% were seen once. V lost 9 bases, J lost 4 bases, and 3 bases stayed unmatched. The germline V gene has CDR1 LNHNV and CDR2 YYDKDF (reference sequence). The CDR3 spans 13 residues. The chain is built from TRBV15 and TRBJ2-3; 11 bases align to TRBD2. This clonotype originated in a man aged 18 to 30 in good health. Some clones in this sample may be carry-over from other donors' samples. The sequencing sample was made of naive CD4+ T cells from PBMCs. The subset: CD45RA+ positively selected. This CDR3 is CATQLAGADTQYF. CDR3 DNA: TGTGCCACGCAACTAGCGGGAGCAGATACGCAGTATTTT.